Given below is one T cell receptor (beta chain) in context. Its specificity is unknown. CDR1 and CDR2 (germline): SGDLS, YYNGEE. V was pared by 4 bases and J by 2 bases, with 17 bases between. CDR3 length: 16 amino acids. Using immunoSEQ multiplex PCR, the repertoire was profiled, and TCRdb retains in-frame clones only, with some absent. The sample consists of 150,000 to 200,000 clones, more than 80% of them appearing once. This entry is derived from a study of cytomegalovirus exposure and HLA in healthy donors. The overall study: The roughly 110 validation repertoires matched the roughly 700 first-cohort repertoires in platform, a later analysis reported. The study's findings and limits: The listing of roughly 160 TCR beta chains classed them as cytomegalovirus-associated.

The chain is built from TRBV9 and TRBJ2-3; D is undetermined. This receptor was identified in a man in his late teens or twenties in good health and CMV-seropositive. The sequenced sample consisted of PBMCs. The CDR3 region is CASSPRGEALTDTQYF. Here the CDR3 DNA reads TGTGCCAGCAGCCCCCGAGGCGAAGCTCTCACAGATACGCAGTATTTT.